This TCR beta chain was sequenced during a study of shared clonotypes between healthy human individuals. Background on the study: Every donor yielded three CD4 naive, three CD4 memory, two CD8 naive and one CD8 memory plate.

Sequenced by immunoSEQ multiplex PCR; TCRdb stores in-frame clones only, minus some. Among roughly 2.5 million clones, more than 90% were seen once, and the ten largest hold about 0.13%. The study, taken as a whole, reports: The diversity represented, both genetic and in exposure history, was limited by few donors.

The V gene's germline CDR1 is SGHRS and CDR2 YFSETQ. V lost 8 bases to trimming and J lost 5 bases; unmatched junction nucleotides: 5. The CDR3 is 14 residues long. On this clone: Antigen specificity is unknown.

Subsets obtained from CD4+ cells comprised CD45RA+ naive and CD45RA-negative memory cells. The V gene is TRBV5-1, the J gene TRBJ2-2, with 11 bases identical to TRBD1. The TCR originated in a man aged 18 to 30 in good health. Sequencing was done on a sample of naive CD4+ T cells sorted from blood. Subset described: CD45RA+ positively selected. The CDR3: CASSGQGATGELFF. Written as DNA, the CDR3 is TGCGCCAGTTCCGGACAGGGGGCGACCGGGGAGCTGTTTTTT.